The source of this T cell receptor (beta chain) is a study of graft-versus-host responses after intestinal transplantation. Study overall: Anti-thymocyte globulin induction was given to all recipients, followed by tacrolimus and steroids for 3 to 4 years.

The table lists this clone with a count of one. Antigen: not known. Study conclusions and caveats: Clonal ratios of graft-versus-host to host-versus-graft in allografts were high for patients exhibiting graft-donor T cell macrochimerism.

Post-transplant marrow derived from the posterior iliac crest or another site. Unmatched junction bases numbered 9, after V lost 6 bases and J lost 5 bases. Germline V gene sequence: CDR1 SGHDN, CDR2 FVKESK. This CDR3 is built from 15 residues. Assay: immunoSEQ multiplex PCR; the TCRdb copy retains only in-frame clones and omits some. Of tens of thousands of clones in the sample, 92% were seen once. The sequences come from bone marrow, collected approximately 740 days after intestinal transplantation. This chain uses TRBV14 with TRBJ1-4, with 7 bases matching TRBD1. The TCR was taken from a human patient who received an intestinal transplant, so some T cells may come from the graft donor. The CDR3 protein is CASRRTGTVNEKLFF. The CDR3 region has the DNA TGTGCCAGCAGACGAACCGGGACAGTAAATGAAAAACTGTTTTTT.